Listed here are 6 T cell receptor beta chains from one sample, sequenced in a study of T-cell memory formation after mild COVID-19. MiXCR, run by TCRdb on the 5' RACE reads, gives a single entry per CDR3 protein. In the table there are around 440,000 distinct CDR3 sequences, 15% to 20% of which are singletons. The sample comprised PBMCs or a T cell subset sorted from them (not recorded which). The receptor set was obtained from an adult woman who had mild COVID-19 (a few samples of this study predate the infection). Cell type and time point are not known.

There are a few counts of this clonotype. This chain uses TRBV19 with TRBJ1-1; TRBD1 aligns across 8 bases. Germline CDR1 is LNHDA and CDR2 is SQIVND (reference sequence). The CDR3 length is 14 residues. Trimming at V came to 5 bases and at J to 2 bases, leaving 4 bases not matched to a gene. The CDR3 here is CASSDRGPNTEAFF. The CDR3 nucleotides read TGTGCCAGTAGTGACAGGGGCCCTAACACTGAAGCTTTCTTT.

This clonotype appeared a few times. CDR3 protein: CSVEKGQVNTEAFF. The CDR3 DNA follows: TGCAGCGTTGAAAAAGGACAGGTGAACACTGAAGCTTTCTTT. V is TRBV29-1 and J is TRBJ1-1, with 7 bases lining up with TRBD1. V was pared by 2 bases and J by 0 bases, with 3 bases of the junction left unmatched. The V gene's germline CDR1 is SQVTM and CDR2 ANQGSEA. The CDR3 runs to 14 residues.

The chain recombines TRBV27 with TRBJ2-7; a possible D gene is TRBD1 (6 bases). Trimming removed 6 bases from V and 5 bases from J, with 11 bases in between. This CDR3 spans 12 amino acids. CDR1 is MNHEY, CDR2 SMNVEV, per germline (reference sequence). CDR3 residues: CASRQGSHEQYF. The CDR3 DNA sequence: TGTGCCAGCAGACAGGGATCCCACGAGCAGTACTTC.

This chain joins TRBV20-1 and TRBJ1-1; TRBD1 is a possible D gene (6 bases). The ends were cut back, 6 bases at V and 3 bases at J, with 17 bases in the middle. Germline V gene lookup returns CDR1 DFQATT and CDR2 SNEGSKA (reference sequence). The CDR3 covers 14 residues. The CDR3 DNA follows: TGCAGTGCCAGGGCCACAGGGAGAGACACTGAAGCTTTCTTT. It translates to CSARATGRDTEAFF.

In its sample, this clonotype was seen a few times. The rearrangement joins TRBV2 to TRBJ1-1; 9 bases line up with TRBD1. Unmatched junction bases numbered 10, after V lost 10 bases and J lost 1 base. The germline gives CDR1 SNHLY, CDR2 FYNNEI. The CDR3 is 15 residues long. The CDR3 loop is CATLTGGGGNTEAFF. CDR3 in DNA: TGTGCCACCCTTACAGGGGGCGGTGGGAACACTGAAGCTTTCTTT.

V is TRBV12-3 or TRBV12-4 and J is TRBJ1-1; 8 nucleotides agree with TRBD1. With 4 bases clipped from V and 6 bases from J, the junction kept 7 bases outside the gene matches. The CDR3 spans 14 residues. DNA of the CDR3: TGTGCCAGCAGTTCTGGGCAGGGGGCCTCTGAAGCTTTCTTT. Residues: CASSSGQGASEAFF.